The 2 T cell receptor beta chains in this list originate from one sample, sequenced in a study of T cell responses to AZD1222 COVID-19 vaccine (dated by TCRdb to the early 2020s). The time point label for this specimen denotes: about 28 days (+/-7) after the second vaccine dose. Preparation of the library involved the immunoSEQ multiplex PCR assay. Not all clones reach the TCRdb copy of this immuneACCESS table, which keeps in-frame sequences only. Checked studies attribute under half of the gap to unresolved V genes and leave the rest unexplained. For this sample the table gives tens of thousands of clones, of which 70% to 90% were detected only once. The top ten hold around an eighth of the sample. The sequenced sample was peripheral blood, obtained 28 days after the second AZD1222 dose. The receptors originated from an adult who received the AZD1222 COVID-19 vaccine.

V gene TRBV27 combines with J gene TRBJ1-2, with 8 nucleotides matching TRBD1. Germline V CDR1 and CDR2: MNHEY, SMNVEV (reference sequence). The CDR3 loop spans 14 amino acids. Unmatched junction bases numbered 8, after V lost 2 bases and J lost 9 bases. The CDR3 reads CASSLIAQGASYTF. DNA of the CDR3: TGTGCCAGCAGTTTAATCGCCCAGGGGGCCAGCTACACCTTC.

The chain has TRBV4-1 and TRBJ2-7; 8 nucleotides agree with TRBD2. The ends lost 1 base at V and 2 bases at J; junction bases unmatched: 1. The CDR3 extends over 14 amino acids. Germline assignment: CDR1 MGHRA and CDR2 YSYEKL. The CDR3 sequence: CASSQGGLAYEQYF. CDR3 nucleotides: TGCGCCAGCAGCCAAGGGGGACTAGCCTACGAGCAGTACTTC.